This T cell receptor (beta chain) comes out of a study of T cells in Graves' hyperthyroidism and ophthalmopathy. The study, taken as a whole, reports: Among thyroid clonotypes expanded above 0.001, most also appeared in blood.

This clonotype was observed at least ten times. Its antigen is unidentified. The investigators amplified TCR beta CDR3 regions from RNA transcripts. Carried out on the TCR CDR3, a first-round RT-PCR used the HTBI primer set. TCRdb passed the multiplex PCR reads through MiXCR, listing each CDR3 protein once. The table includes hundreds of thousands of distinct CDR3 sequences, 12% to 15% detected once. The study enrolled patients aged 18 to 65 with newly diagnosed hyperthyroidism of under 2 months' duration. Those patients with uncontrolled infection, other autoimmune disease, pregnancy or lactation were excluded. CDR3 length equals 15 residues. The V end lost 6 bases, the J end lost 2 bases, and 17 bases lay between the germline ends. Germline CDR1 and CDR2: SGHAT and FQNNGV.

This clonotype was sampled from a woman aged 18-29 years with Graves' hyperthyroidism. The material sequenced was blood. The V gene is TRBV11-2, the J gene TRBJ2-7; no definite D call. The CDR3 loop reads CASRPLRRTTYEQYF. DNA for the CDR3: TGTGCCAGCAGGCCCCTTAGACGGACCACCTACGAGCAGTACTTC.